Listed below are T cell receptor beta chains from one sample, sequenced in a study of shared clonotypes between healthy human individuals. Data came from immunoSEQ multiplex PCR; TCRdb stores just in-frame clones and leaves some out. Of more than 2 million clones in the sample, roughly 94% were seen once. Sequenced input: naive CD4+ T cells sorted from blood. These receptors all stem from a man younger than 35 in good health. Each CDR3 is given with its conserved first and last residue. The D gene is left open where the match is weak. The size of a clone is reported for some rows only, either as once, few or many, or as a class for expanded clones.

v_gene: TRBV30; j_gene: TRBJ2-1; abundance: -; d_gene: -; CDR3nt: TGTGCCTCCGTGGGCAGGGATGAGCAGTTCTTC; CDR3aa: CASVGRDEQFF
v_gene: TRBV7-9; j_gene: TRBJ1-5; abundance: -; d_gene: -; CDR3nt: TGTGCCAGCAGCCCCCGAGGGGGGGGTCAGCCCCAGCATTTT; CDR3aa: CASSPRGGGQPQHF
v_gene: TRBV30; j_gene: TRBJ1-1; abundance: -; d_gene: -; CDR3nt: TGTGCCTGGAGTGTACATCTGGGGGCGATATTCTCCCGGGGAAACACTGAAGCTTTCTTT; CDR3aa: CAWSVHLGAIFSRGNTEAFF
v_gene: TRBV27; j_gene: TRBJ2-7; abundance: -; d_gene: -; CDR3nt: TGTGCCAGCAGTACAACGTTACAGGGAACCTACGAGCAGTACTTC; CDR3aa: CASSTTLQGTYEQYF
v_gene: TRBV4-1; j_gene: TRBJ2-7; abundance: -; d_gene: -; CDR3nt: TGCGCCAGCAGCCAACCCGGGACACCTCCCTACGAGCAGTACTTC; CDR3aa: CASSQPGTPPYEQYF
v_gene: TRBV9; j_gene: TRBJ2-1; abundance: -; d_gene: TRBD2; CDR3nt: TGTGCCAGCAGCGGTAGCGGGGGAAAGCAGTTCTTC; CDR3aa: CASSGSGGKQFF
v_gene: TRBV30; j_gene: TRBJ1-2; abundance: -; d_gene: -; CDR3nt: TGTGCCAGACTGAGGGAGGAGGAGGTCGGGAAAGCTAACTATGGCTACACCTTC; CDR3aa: CARLREEEVGKANYGYTF
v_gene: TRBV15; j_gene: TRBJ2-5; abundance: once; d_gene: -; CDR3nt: TGTGCCACCAGCAGAGATGTGGCAAAACAAGAGACCCAGTACTTC; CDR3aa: CATSRDVAKQETQYF
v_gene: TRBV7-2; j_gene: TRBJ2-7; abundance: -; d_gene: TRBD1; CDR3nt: TGTGCCAGCAGCTCGGCCCCCGGGACAGGGGAATTGCAGCAGTACTTC; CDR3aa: CASSSAPGTGELQQYF
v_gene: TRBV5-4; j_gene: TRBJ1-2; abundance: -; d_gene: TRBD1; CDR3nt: TGTGCCAGCAGAAGACAGGGTTTGGACTATGGCTACACCTTC; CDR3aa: CASRRQGLDYGYTF
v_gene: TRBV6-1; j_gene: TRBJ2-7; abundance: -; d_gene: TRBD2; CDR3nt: TGTGCCAGCAGTGACGGACTAGCGGGGGGGCAGAACGAGCAGTACTTC; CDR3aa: CASSDGLAGGQNEQYF